Many counts were recorded for the clone carrying this T cell receptor beta chain. The data derive from a study of T cells in Graves' hyperthyroidism and ophthalmopathy. Germline-derived CDR1 and CDR2 are SGHTA and FQGNSA. The CDR3 spans 14 residues. V was pared by 6 bases and J by 8 bases, with 16 bases between. TCR beta CDR3 regions were amplified from RNA. RT-PCR in the first round (using the HTBI primer set) targeted the TCR CDR3. TCRdb re-called the multiplex PCR reads through MiXCR, storing one row per CDR3 protein. The sample has about 560,000 distinct CDR3 sequences, around 13% seen once; the top ten hold approximately 15%. For Graves' hyperthyroidism to be stable, ophthalmopathy could not progress within 18 months. Participants, patients aged 18 to 65, had newly diagnosed hyperthyroidism with a duration under 2 months.

This sequence originates from a woman between 40 and 55 years old with Graves' hyperthyroidism. The sample was blood. The rearrangement links TRBV7-2 to TRBJ2-2; TRBD2 is a possible D gene (5 bases). The chain's CDR3 is CASRVAPMGGELFF. In DNA, the CDR3 is TGTGCCAGCAGAGTAGCGCCTATGGGAGGGGAGCTGTTTTTT.